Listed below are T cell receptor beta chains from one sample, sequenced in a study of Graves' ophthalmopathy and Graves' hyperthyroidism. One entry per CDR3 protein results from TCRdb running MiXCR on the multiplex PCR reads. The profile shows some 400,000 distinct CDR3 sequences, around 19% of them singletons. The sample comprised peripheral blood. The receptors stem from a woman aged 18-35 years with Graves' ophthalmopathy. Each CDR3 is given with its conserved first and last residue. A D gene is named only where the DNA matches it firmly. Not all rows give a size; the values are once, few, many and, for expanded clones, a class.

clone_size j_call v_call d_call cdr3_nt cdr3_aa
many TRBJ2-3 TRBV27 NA TGTGCCAGCAGACTGACAGGCCCTTCGAGGGATACGCAGTATTTT CASRLTGPSRDTQYF
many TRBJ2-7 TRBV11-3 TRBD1 TGTGCCAGCAGCTTATTAGCCGACAGGGGGCGGAACGAGCAGTACTTC CASSLLADRGRNEQYF
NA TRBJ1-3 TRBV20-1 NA TGCAGTGCTAGACCTGGGAGCTCTGGAAACACCATATATTTT CSARPGSSGNTIYF
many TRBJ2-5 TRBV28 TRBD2 TGTGCCAGCAGTTCGGGCGGGGGGGAGACCCAGTACTTC CASSSGGGETQYF
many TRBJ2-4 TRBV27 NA TGTGCCAGCAGCTTATCGCTAGGGGAGGTCAAAAACATTCAGTACTTC CASSLSLGEVKNIQYF
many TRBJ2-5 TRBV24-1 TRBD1 TGTGCCACCAGTGATTTGAGGGACAGGGGTTGGGACGACCAAGAGACCCAGTACTTC CATSDLRDRGWDDQETQYF
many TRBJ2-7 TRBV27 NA TGTGCCAGCAGCACTCGGGGACGATCCTACGAGCAGTACTTC CASSTRGRSYEQYF
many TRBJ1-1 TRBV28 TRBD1 TGTGCCAGCAGCCCCCGGACAGGGATGAACACTGAAGCTTTCTTT CASSPRTGMNTEAFF
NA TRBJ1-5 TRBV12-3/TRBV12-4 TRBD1 TGTGCCAGCAGTTTTCTTGGGACAGGGGGTAATCAGCCCCAGCATTTT CASSFLGTGGNQPQHF
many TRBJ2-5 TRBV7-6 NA TGTGCCAGCAGCTTAGCTGGGTCAGGGCCCGAGACCCAGTACTTC CASSLAGSGPETQYF
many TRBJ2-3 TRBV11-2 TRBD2 TGTGCCAGCAGCTTAGGGACTAGCGCAGATACGCAGTATTTT CASSLGTSADTQYF
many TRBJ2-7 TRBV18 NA TGTGCCAGCTCACCAAGGATCTCTGATAGCTACGAGCAGTACTTC CASSPRISDSYEQYF
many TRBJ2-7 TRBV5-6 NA TGTGCCAGCAGTTCCGGACTCGTTATCTACGAGCAGTACTTC CASSSGLVIYEQYF
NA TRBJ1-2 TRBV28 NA TGTGCCAGCAGCCGAACGACGGCAACCAACTATGGCTACACCTTC CASSRTTATNYGYTF
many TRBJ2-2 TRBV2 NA TGTGCCAGCATGGCGCTAGCTGCCGGGGAGCTGTTTTTT CASMALAAGELFF
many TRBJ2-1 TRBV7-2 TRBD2 TGTGCCAGCAGCCCCCGGCTAGCGGGGGGGAATGAGCAGTTCTTC CASSPRLAGGNEQFF
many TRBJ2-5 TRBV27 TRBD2 TGTGCCAGCAGTTCGGGGGGGCGAGAGACCCAGTACTTC CASSSGGRETQYF
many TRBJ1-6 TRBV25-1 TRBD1 TGTGCCAGCAGTGAACCGAGGACAGGGGGCGACTTGATACCCCTCCACTTT CASSEPRTGGDLIPLHF
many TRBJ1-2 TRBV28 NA TGTGCCAGCAGTTCGGGGGGAGATAACTATGGCTACACCTTC CASSSGGDNYGYTF
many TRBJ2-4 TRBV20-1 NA TGCAGTGCTAGGATTTGGGGGAACATTCAGTACTTC CSARIWGNIQYF
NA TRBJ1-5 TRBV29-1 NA TGCAGCGTTGCAAGTACAGGAAATCAGCCCCAGCATTTT CSVASTGNQPQHF
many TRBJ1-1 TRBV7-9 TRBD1 TGTGCCAGCAGCTTAGCGACAGGGGCCACTGAAGCTTTCTTT CASSLATGATEAFF